This T cell receptor beta chain was recovered during a study of memory CD4+ T cells and cytomegalovirus serostatus (dated by TCRdb to the late 2010s). Regarding the complete study: The cohort comprised around 35 healthy Belgian adults, 9 CMV seropositive and some 24 CMV seronegative. The study sequenced CD4+ memory TCRbeta repertoires of a Belgian cohort with known cytomegalovirus serostatus to replicate a published TCR-based CMV serostatus classifier. Overall results and qualifications from the work: The results were read as suggesting that the CMV-associated TCR signature is, for the most part, present in the CD4+ memory repertoire. For predicting CMV serostatus, the median bootstrapped AUC was about 0.96 using the original framework and over 0.9 using a US-trained random forest. Of around 150 previously reported CMV-associated TCRbeta sequences, around 70 appeared in the CD4+ memory repertoires, each in one to five individuals. A median bootstrapped AUC of almost 0.96 with a 95% CI of 0.76-1.00 was achieved on the Belgian cohort by the original-framework classifier. Only CD4+CD45RO+ memory cells were sequenced, in contrast to the original study, which included naive and memory CD4+ and CD8+ populations.

Spanning cysteine to phenylalanine, the CDR3 consists of 14 amino acids. Here the CDR3 DNA is all that survives: 42 bases in frame from base 1. CDR1 and CDR2 are drawn from the germline V gene (reference sequence): MNHNY, SVGAGI. Trimming removed 2 bases from V and 2 bases from J, leaving 10 bases between the germline ends. The Quick-DNA Microprep Kit was used to extract genomic DNA from the sorted cells. Amplification of TCRbeta DNA was done with the immunoSEQ hsTCRbeta kit, following the protocol from the manufacturer. An Illumina MiSeq instrument was used to sequence the TCRbeta libraries. The authors' pipeline ran thus. Removing out-of-frame sequences left approximately 2,400,000 distinct TCRbeta sequences, an average of roughly 67,000 per individual. Two values were used to score each individual: the count of 150 to 200 previously reported CMV-associated TCRbeta sequences and the total count of productive distinct TCRbeta sequences. A beta-binomial model was reimplemented in Python, and scikit-learn random forests with default parameters were trained on US cohort data. Classifier performance on the Belgian cohort was summarized as median AUC with percentile confidence intervals over 10,000 bootstrap iterations. TCRdb re-hosts the immuneACCESS table, in-frame sequences only. Its copies lack some clones; in the studies checked, an unresolved V gene accounts for under half of them, and the cause for the rest is not known. From that table come the V and J calls and clone size; the DNA was used to work out D and trimming. The sample records about 46,000 clones, roughly three quarters of which are singletons. Of the sample, approximately 0.97% is held by the ten largest clones.

A FACSAria II was used to sort memory CD4+ T cells, defined as single viable CD3+CD4+CD8-CD45RO+ cells. CMV serostatus was assessed using a Roche Elecsys assay, by which serum IgG against CMV pp150, pp28, p38 and p52 was detected. After thawing, total CD4+ T cells were enriched by positive selection with CD4 magnetic microbeads. Samples originated from another study that specifically interrogated the CD4+ T cell memory repertoire. Peripheral blood mononuclear cells were isolated and cryopreserved according to standard operating procedures, and serum was kept at -80 degrees C. The staining relied on CD3-PerCP (BW264/56), CD4-APC (RPA-T4), CD45RO-PE (UCHT1) and CD8-Pacific Orange (3B5) antibodies, and Sytox blue was used to exclude non-viable cells. Remarks on this clone: The antigen this receptor binds is unknown. Base qualities are not recorded, but no much larger clone differs from it by a single base.

Sequencing used memory CD4+ T cells from blood. This receptor was obtained from an adult in good health and CMV-seronegative. The sequence is built from TRBV6-6 and TRBJ2-7; a tentative D call is TRBD2 (7 bases match). Here is the DNA: TGTGCCAGCAGTTACGGGGGGGCCGCCTACGAGCAGTACTTC. Its translation is CASSYGGAAYEQYF.